This TCR beta chain was identified during a study of regulatory T cells in long-lasting Graves disease. The CDR3 is made up of 18 amino acids. V was pared by 5 bases and J by 3 bases, with 13 bases of the junction left unmatched. The germline gives CDR1 SEHNR, CDR2 FQNEAQ (reference sequence). Time point reported: persistent/refractory GD, antithyroid drugs over 5 years with positive TRAb. From RNA extracted from PBMCs, the TCR library was made. Construction of the TCR beta libraries employed iRepertoire HTBI primers in conjunction with Arm-PCR of CDR3 regions. TCRdb called the multiplex PCR reads again in MiXCR, with one record for every CDR3 protein. The table has about half a million distinct CDR3 sequences, about 22% seen once.

The receptor was isolated from a female donor with Graves disease. Source: peripheral blood mononuclear cells (PBMCs), taken when the disease was refractory, from a patient treated with antithyroid drugs. The chain joins TRBV7-9 to TRBJ2-2; 9 bases are shared with TRBD2. The CDR3 loop reads CASSRGTSPTGYTGELFF. CDR3 bases: TGTGCCAGCAGCCGTGGGACTAGCCCAACAGGATACACCGGGGAGCTGTTTTTT. Full variable domain (remainder filled in from reference TRBV7-9 and TRBJ2-2): DTGVSQNPRHKITKRGQNVTFRCDPISEHNRLYWYRQTLGQGPEFLTYFQNEAQLEKSRLLSDRFSAERPKGSFSTLEIQRTEQGDSAMYLCASSRGTSPTGYTGELFFGEGSRLTVL.